This T cell receptor beta chain was recovered during a study of T cell responses to AZD1222 COVID-19 vaccine. In regard to this clone: What it recognizes is unknown.

Profiling relied on immunoSEQ multiplex PCR, and the TCRdb table lists in-frame clones only, not all of them. Among roughly 150,000 clones, 85% to 95% were seen once, and the ten largest hold around 1.3%. Broader study findings: Donors, mostly white British, included more females; clonal diversity was possibly underestimated. Repertoires were obtained only post-peak T cell response. Among vaccine-associated CD4 TCRs, coverage spanned spike, with dominance at 160-218 and 743-854. Epitopes outside B.1.351 and B.1.1.7 mutated regions reportedly drew nearly half of spike TCRs.

This clonotype originated in an adult in good health. Sequences were derived from peripheral blood, sampled on day 0 of AZD1222 vaccination.

CDR3 loop: CASSRFRGVDTDTQYF. Here the CDR3 DNA reads TGTGCCAGCAGCCGCTTCCGGGGGGTAGACACAGATACGCAGTATTTT. V gene TRBV3-1 (or the pseudogene TRBV3-2) combines with J gene TRBJ2-3, with TRBD2 matching 7 bases. The CDR3 runs 16 residues. The V and J ends lost 4 bases and 2 bases, in that order; junction bases with no gene match: 9. CDR1 is LGHDT, CDR2 YNNKEL, per germline (reference sequence).